This T cell receptor (beta chain) is drawn from a study of shared clonotypes between healthy human individuals. Note on this clone: Its antigen is still unknown.

Study observations and caveats: With few donors, the genetic and exposure-history diversity represented was limited.

The run depth of the assay was deep. Original processing notes: Filtering was not the same, since immunoSEQ gave junction-only sequences without quality scores. Data came from immunoSEQ multiplex PCR; TCRdb stores just in-frame clones and leaves some out. The V and J calls and clone size are taken from that table; D and trimming were inferred from the DNA. The table has fewer than 500,000 clones, roughly 85% seen once. CDR1 MNHEY and CDR2 SVGAGI come from the germline V gene. There are 12 residues in the CDR3. The V and J ends lost 0 bases and 11 bases respectively, with 10 bases between them. The V and J genes are TRBV6-5 and TRBJ2-5, with D hard to call. The sample taken for sequencing was PBMCs. This clonotype was sampled from a woman between 35 and 50 years old in good health. Some clones in this sample may be carry-over from other donors' samples. CDR3 sequence: CASSYSTGPQYF. CDR3 nucleotide sequence: TGTGCCAGCAGTTACTCGACGGGTCCGCAGTACTTC.